This TCR beta chain originates from a study of a mutant IDH1 vaccine in newly diagnosed glioma. Time point denoted: week 23, last vaccination. The investigators gave 300 ug of mutant IDH1 20-mer peptide in each vaccine dose, together with topical imiquimod. Assay: immunoSEQ multiplex PCR; the TCRdb copy retains only in-frame clones and omits some. Of 70,000 to 95,000 clones in the sample, 85% to 90% were seen once. On this clone: What it binds is unknown.

V was clipped by 8 bases and J by 5 bases, with 9 bases between them. Germline CDR1 SEHNR, CDR2 FQNEAQ (reference sequence). The CDR3 loop spans 11 amino acids. This clonotype was obtained from a woman aged 50 to 60 with glioma. V and J are TRBV7-9 and TRBJ1-1; D possibly corresponds to TRBD1 (5 bases). The material was PBMCs, obtained from a glioma patient whose treatment included an IDH1 peptide vaccine. The CDR3 nucleotides are TGTGCCAGCGGAGGGGTAACTGAAGCTTTCTTT. This encodes CASGGVTEAFF. The full variable domain, rest sourced from reference TRBV7-9 and TRBJ1-1, is DTGVSQNPRHKITKRGQNVTFRCDPISEHNRLYWYRQTLGQGPEFLTYFQNEAQLEKSRLLSDRFSAERPKGSFSTLEIQRTEQGDSAMYLCASGGVTEAFFGQGTRLTVV.